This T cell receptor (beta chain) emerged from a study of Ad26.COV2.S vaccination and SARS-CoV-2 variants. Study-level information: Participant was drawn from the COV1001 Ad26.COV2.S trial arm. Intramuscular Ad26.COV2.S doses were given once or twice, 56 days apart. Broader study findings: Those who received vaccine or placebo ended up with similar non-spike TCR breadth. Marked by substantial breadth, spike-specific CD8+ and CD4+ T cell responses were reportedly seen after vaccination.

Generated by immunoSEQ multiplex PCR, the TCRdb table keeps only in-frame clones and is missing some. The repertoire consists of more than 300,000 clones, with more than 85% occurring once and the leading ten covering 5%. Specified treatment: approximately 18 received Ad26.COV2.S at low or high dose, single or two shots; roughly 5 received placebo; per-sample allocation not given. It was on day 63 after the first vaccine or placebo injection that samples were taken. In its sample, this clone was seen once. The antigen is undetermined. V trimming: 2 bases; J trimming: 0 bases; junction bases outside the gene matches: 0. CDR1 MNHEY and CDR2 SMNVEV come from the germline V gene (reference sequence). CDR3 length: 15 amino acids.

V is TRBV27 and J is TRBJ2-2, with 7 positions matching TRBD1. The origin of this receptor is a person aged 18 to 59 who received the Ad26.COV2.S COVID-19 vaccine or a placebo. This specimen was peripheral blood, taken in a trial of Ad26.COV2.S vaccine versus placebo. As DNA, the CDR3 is TGTGCCAGCAGTTTAACAGGGGCGAACACCGGGGAGCTGTTTTTT. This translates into CASSLTGANTGELFF.